The 5 T cell receptor beta chains in this list originate from one sample, sequenced in a study of T cells in narcolepsy. The table came from immunoSEQ multiplex PCR; TCRdb's copy has only in-frame clones and leaves some out. The table includes just over 40,000 clones, approximately 88% detected once. Sequenced input: CD45RA- memory CD4+ T cells from PBMCs. These receptors were collected from a human donor with narcolepsy.

The chain recombines TRBV9 with TRBJ2-1; D gene ambiguous. The CDR3 sequence is 16 residues long. Germline V gene lookup returns CDR1 SGDLS and CDR2 YYNGEE. V was shortened by 0 bases and J by 0 bases, with 10 bases between the two germline ends. CDR3 amino acids: CASSVAGDTSYNEQFF. CDR3 coding DNA: TGTGCCAGCAGCGTAGCTGGAGACACCTCCTACAATGAGCAGTTCTTC.

The sample holds a few counts of this clone. In DNA, the CDR3 is TGTGCCAGCAGTTCAAAAAGCGGGGCGAACACCGGGGAGCTGTTTTTT. Amino acids: CASSSKSGANTGELFF. This chain connects TRBV27 to TRBJ2-2; 7 bases agree with TRBD2. V lost 4 bases, J lost 0 bases, and 5 bases stayed unmatched. The CDR3 has 16 amino acids. Germline CDR1 MNHEY, CDR2 SMNVEV (reference sequence).

The rearrangement uses TRBV5-1 and TRBJ1-2; no reliable D call. The CDR3 spans 13 residues. Trimming pared 3 bases from V and 3 bases from J, leaving 9 bases between. The germline V gene has CDR1 SGHRS and CDR2 YFSETQ. The chain's CDR3 is CASSSEAYYGYTF. Written as DNA, the CDR3 is TGCGCCAGCAGCTCTGAAGCTTACTATGGCTACACCTTC.

This chain joins TRBV9 and TRBJ2-5; tentatively, D is TRBD1 (6 bases). The CDR3 sequence is 15 residues long. Trimming shortened V by 3 bases and J by 2 bases, and 14 bases separated the two germline ends. CDR1 is SGDLS, CDR2 YYNGEE, per germline. The CDR3 protein is CASSGGTLGQETQYF. CDR3 in DNA: TGTGCCAGCAGCGGAGGGACATTGGGGCAAGAGACCCAGTACTTC.

The V call is TRBV5-4, the J call TRBJ2-5, with TRBD2 matching 8 bases. The CDR3 is made up of 15 amino acids. Germline-derived CDR1 and CDR2 are SGHNT and YYREEE (reference sequence). V shed 4 bases and J 1 base; nucleotides not matched to a gene: 6. The CDR3 nucleotides are TGTGCCAGCAGCCAGAATAGCGGGACCCAAGAGACCCAGTACTTC. Its translation: CASSQNSGTQETQYF.